This T cell receptor beta chain was identified in a study of T cell changes during pregnancy in multiple sclerosis. CDR1 is MNHEY, CDR2 SMNVEV, per germline (reference sequence). The CDR3 extends over 14 amino acids. V lost 0 bases and J lost 2, with 8 bases in between. The table came from immunoSEQ multiplex PCR; TCRdb's copy has only in-frame clones and leaves some out. The data contain under 70,000 clones, around 94% of them singletons. The chain combines TRBV27 with TRBJ2-7; no clear D. The sample here was CD8+ T cells from peripheral blood mononuclear cells, taken after pregnancy. The source is a female donor with multiple sclerosis, enrolled in a pregnancy study. CDR3 amino acids: CASSLSAAAYEQYF. CDR3 bases: TGTGCCAGCAGTTTATCGGCGGCAGCCTACGAGCAGTACTTC.